The 24 T cell receptor beta chains given below trace back to one sample, sequenced in a study of shared clonotypes between healthy human individuals (dated by TCRdb to the early 2020s). The protocol used for the library was the immunoSEQ multiplex PCR assay. TCRdb obtained this table from immuneACCESS and retained in-frame rearrangements with V and J assigned. These tables miss some clones; where compared with another copy, unresolved V genes account for less than half of the shortfall, and the remainder is unexplained. The sample records roughly 2,500,000 clones, roughly 93% of which are singletons. Roughly 0.39% of the sample is in the top ten clones. Sequenced material: naive CD4+ T cells from PBMCs. Per the publication, the cell subset or site label means: CD45RA+ positively selected. Receptors originate from a man aged 18-30 years in good health. Some clones in this sample may be carry-over from other donors' samples.

This clone turned up a few times. Different DNA sequences within this sample yield the same CDR3. The J gene is TRBJ2-7, the V gene TRBV2, with D hard to call. This CDR3 is built from 11 residues. V was cut by 4 bases and J by 3 bases, with 4 bases left in between. Germline assignment: CDR1 SNHLY and CDR2 FYNNEI. The CDR3 sequence is CASSVVYEQYF. Written as DNA, the CDR3 is TGTGCCAGCAGTGTGGTCTACGAGCAGTACTTC.

J is TRBJ1-5 and V is TRBV5-6; a weak D match, TRBD1 (6 bases). Germline CDR1 is SGHDT and CDR2 is YYEEEE. V lost 0 bases, J lost 4 bases, and 17 bases lay in between. CDR3 length: 17 residues. DNA of the CDR3: TGTGCCAGCAGCTTGGGGGGGCGAGGGACAATTAATCAGCCCCAGCATTTT. This gives the protein CASSLGGRGTINQPQHF.

The chain links TRBV27 to TRBJ2-1; TRBD1 matches 12 bases. With V trimmed by 5 bases and J by 7 bases, 6 bases remained unmatched. Germline assignment: CDR1 MNHEY and CDR2 SMNVEV (reference sequence). The CDR3 runs 15 residues. In DNA, the CDR3 is TGTGCCAGCAGTCCGGGACAGGGGGCTTGGAATGAGCAGTTCTTC. Its translation is CASSPGQGAWNEQFF.

The chain employs TRBV27 and TRBJ2-7; D possibly corresponds to TRBD2 (6 bases). Trimming cost V 8 bases and J 3 bases, with 11 bases left between them. The germline V gene encodes CDR1 MNHEY and CDR2 SMNVEV (reference sequence). The CDR3 consists of 12 residues. CDR3 region: CASRERNYEQYF. CDR3 bases: TGTGCCAGCCGGGAGCGGAACTACGAGCAGTACTTC.

The chain couples TRBV4-3 to TRBJ2-5, with a weak D call TRBD2 (6 bases). The germline V gene encodes CDR1 LGHNA and CDR2 YSLEER. The CDR3 is 15 amino acids. V dropped 0 bases and J dropped 5 bases, with 13 bases sitting between them. The CDR3 sequence is CASSQEAEGWETQYF. CDR3 coding DNA: TGCGCCAGCAGCCAAGAGGCGGAGGGGTGGGAGACCCAGTACTTC.

The chain carries TRBV5-4 and TRBJ2-2, with 12 bases lining up with TRBD2. The V segment lost 4 bases and the J segment 5 bases; nucleotides outside the gene matches: 9. This CDR3 comprises 17 residues. Germline V gene sequence: CDR1 SGHNT, CDR2 YYREEE (reference sequence). The chain's CDR3 is CASSQPGLAGQTGELFF. In DNA, the CDR3 is TGTGCCAGCAGCCAACCGGGACTAGCGGGCCAGACCGGGGAGCTGTTTTTT.

V is TRBV4-1 and J is TRBJ2-5; TRBD2 might be the D (6 bases). V lost 4 bases and J 4 bases, leaving 19 bases between the germline ends. This CDR3 spans 16 amino acids. CDR1 MGHRA and CDR2 YSYEKL come from the germline V gene. DNA for the CDR3: TGCGCCAGCAGCCTCCCCGGGCGGGGAGGCGGAGAGACCCAGTACTTC. As protein: CASSLPGRGGGETQYF.

This clone was counted once. CDR3 residues: CASSPFRGSVPDTQYF. CDR3 nucleotide sequence: TGTGCCAGCTCACCATTCAGGGGGTCCGTTCCAGATACGCAGTATTTT. The chain carries TRBV18 and TRBJ2-3; TRBD1 agrees at 7 bases. The CDR3 extends over 16 amino acids. With 2 bases clipped from V and 4 bases from J, the junction kept 9 bases outside the gene matches. The germline V gene encodes CDR1 KGHSH and CDR2 LQKENI. The whole variable domain, filled in from reference TRBV18 and TRBJ2-3, reads NAGVMQNPRHLVRRRGQEARLRCSPMKGHSHVYWYRQLPEEGLKFMVYLQKENIIDESGMPKERFSAEFPKEGPSILRIQQVVRGDSAAYFCASSPFRGSVPDTQYFGPGTRLTVL.

The chain employs TRBV9 and TRBJ2-7, with D possibly called TRBD1 or TRBD2 (5 bases each). Germline V gives CDR1 SGDLS, CDR2 YYNGEE. Trimming removed 0 bases at V and 10 bases at J, with 17 bases between. There are 14 residues in the CDR3. Here the CDR3 DNA reads TGTGCCAGCAGCGTAGACGAGGGGCCGAGGAGACAGTACTTC. Encoded protein: CASSVDEGPRRQYF.

This sequence joins TRBV13 and TRBJ2-1, with a weak D call TRBD2 (6 bases). The V end was cut by 5 bases, the J end by 6 bases, with 17 bases between. The germline CDR1 and CDR2 sequences are PRHDT and FYEKMQ (reference sequence). The length of the CDR3 is 15 residues. The CDR3 protein is CASSNRGSGLNEQFF. The CDR3 DNA is TGTGCCAGCAGCAATAGGGGTAGCGGACTCAATGAGCAGTTCTTC.

V and J are TRBV11-2 and TRBJ1-5; D not certain. V lost 1 base to trimming and J lost 0 bases, with 10 bases between them. Germline V lookup: CDR1 SGHAT, CDR2 FQNNGV. The length of the CDR3 is 16 residues. CDR3 sequence (DNA): TGTGCCAGCAGCTTAGGGGGTACCGTTAGCAATCAGCCCCAGCATTTT. Translation gives CASSLGGTVSNQPQHF. Complete variable domain (other parts from reference TRBV11-2 and TRBJ1-5): EAGVAQSPRYKIIEKRQSVAFWCNPISGHATLYWYQQILGQGPKLLIQFQNNGVVDDSQLPKDRFSAERLKGVDSTLKIQPAKLEDSAVYLCASSLGGTVSNQPQHFGDGTRLSIL.

The chain carries TRBV7-8 and TRBJ2-1; D call uncertain. The germline V gene has CDR1 SGHVS and CDR2 FQNEAQ. This CDR3 contains 14 residues. Trimming removed 0 bases from V and 4 bases from J, with 7 bases in between. The CDR3 here is CASSLAVVYNEQFF. The CDR3 coding sequence is TGTGCCAGCAGCTTAGCGGTCGTGTACAATGAGCAGTTCTTC.

The chain links TRBV27 to TRBJ1-1, with D possibly TRBD1 on 5 matching bases. V was clipped by 4 bases and J by 2 bases, with 11 bases between them. The CDR3 loop spans 14 amino acids. The V gene's germline CDR1 is MNHEY and CDR2 SMNVEV (reference sequence). The CDR3 DNA follows: TGTGCCAGCAGTTCTGGGACCTCCAACACTGAAGCTTTCTTT. This gives the protein CASSSGTSNTEAFF.

The chain carries TRBV5-6 and TRBJ2-1; 11 nucleotides line up with TRBD2. The V gene's germline CDR1 is SGHDT and CDR2 YYEEEE. Trimming cost V 2 bases and J 1 base; bases outside gene matches: 8. The CDR3 spans 18 residues. CDR3: CASSFLAGGRGSYNEQFF. CDR3 coding DNA: TGTGCCAGCAGCTTTTTAGCGGGAGGGCGGGGGTCCTACAATGAGCAGTTCTTC.

This chain uses TRBV18 with TRBJ2-1, with D perhaps being TRBD1 or TRBD2 (5 bases each). The V gene lost 3 bases and the J gene lost 2 bases, with 11 bases spanning the gap. Looked up from germline, CDR1 is KGHSH and CDR2 is LQKENI. The CDR3 loop spans 15 amino acids. The CDR3 bases are TGTGCCAGCTCACCGGGACGGATGACCTACAATGAGCAGTTCTTC. Its translation: CASSPGRMTYNEQFF.

This chain uses TRBV6-4 with TRBJ2-1; a weak D match, TRBD2 (5 bases). CDR3 length equals 13 residues. The germline V and J ends were trimmed by 2 bases and 4 bases, with 6 bases remaining between them. Germline values: CDR1 MRHNA, CDR2 SNTAGT. CDR3 DNA: TGTGCCAGCAGTGACCGAGGGTACAATGAGCAGTTCTTC. Protein: CASSDRGYNEQFF.

CDR3: CASSPRGVMFNEQFF. The CDR3 DNA reads as TGTGCCAGCTCCCCCCGCGGGGTGATGTTCAATGAGCAGTTCTTC. The chain is built from TRBV18 and TRBJ2-1; D is perhaps TRBD2 (6 bases). Per the germline V gene, CDR1 is KGHSH and CDR2 is LQKENI. The CDR3 contains 15 residues. The V and J ends lost 6 bases and 6 bases respectively, with 18 bases between them.

The rearrangement links TRBV5-1 to TRBJ2-3, with no clear D. The germline V gene has CDR1 SGHRS and CDR2 YFSETQ. Trimming removed 3 bases from V and 3 bases from J, with 11 bases in between. CDR3 length: 14 amino acids. In nucleotides, the CDR3 is TGCGCCAGCAGCTATTCGCAGGATACAGATACGCAGTATTTT. It encodes CASSYSQDTDTQYF.

The chain joins TRBV18 to TRBJ2-1; maybe TRBD1 (5 bases). Trimming shortened V by 3 bases and J by 5 bases, and 20 bases separated the two germline ends. This CDR3 is built from 17 residues. CDR1 KGHSH and CDR2 LQKENI come from the germline V gene. CDR3 residues: CASSPKRGQGNDNEQFF. In DNA form, the CDR3 reads TGTGCCAGCTCACCGAAACGTGGGCAGGGAAATGACAATGAGCAGTTCTTC.

Only a few counts were recorded for this clone. This rearrangement joins TRBV29-1 to TRBJ1-4; weak D call: TRBD1 (5 bases). The CDR3 totals 15 residues. Germline V gives CDR1 SQVTM, CDR2 ANQGSEA. V lost 5 bases and J 6 bases, leaving 19 bases between the germline ends. The CDR3 DNA is TGCAGCGTTAAGGGGACGGTTCGACACGATGAAAAACTGTTTTTT. Amino acid sequence: CSVKGTVRHDEKLFF.

The V gene is TRBV6-4, the J gene TRBJ1-1; 8 bases are shared with TRBD1. The germline V gene encodes CDR1 MRHNA and CDR2 SNTAGT. After removal of 3 bases from V and 1 base from J, the junction contained 4 bases not matched to a gene. The CDR3 is made up of 15 amino acids. CDR3 nucleotides: TGTGCCAGCAGTGATGGCAGGGGGCCGAACACTGAAGCTTTCTTT. Amino acids: CASSDGRGPNTEAFF.

The chain has TRBV27 and TRBJ2-4; TRBD1 agrees at 8 bases. The CDR3 is made up of 14 amino acids. The junction had 6 bases not matched to a gene; V was cut back by 5 bases and J by 6 bases. Per germline, CDR1 MNHEY and CDR2 SMNVEV (reference sequence). CDR3 loop: CASSTNDRGNIQYF. CDR3 DNA: TGTGCCAGCAGTACGAACGACAGGGGAAACATTCAGTACTTC.

This clone was observed a single time. The V gene is TRBV9, the J gene TRBJ2-1, with D perhaps being TRBD1 or TRBD2 (5 bases each). The CDR3 runs to 15 residues. Trimming cost V 0 bases and J 7 bases, with 14 bases left between them. Germline assignment: CDR1 SGDLS and CDR2 YYNGEE. CDR3 protein: CASSVAGGKVNEQFF. The DNA for the CDR3 is TGTGCCAGCAGCGTAGCTGGGGGAAAGGTGAATGAGCAGTTCTTC. The whole variable domain, remainder taken from reference TRBV9 and TRBJ2-1, is DSGVTQTPKHLITATGQRVTLRCSPRSGDLSVYWYQQSLDQGLQFLIQYYNGEERAKGNILERFSAQQFPDLHSELNLSSLELGDSALYFCASSVAGGKVNEQFFGPGTRLTVL.

The chain carries TRBV7-2 and TRBJ2-7; 7 bases map to TRBD1. The trim removed 5 bases at V and 6 bases at J, leaving 10 bases unmatched. This CDR3 has 14 residues. Germline V gene sequence: CDR1 SGHTA, CDR2 FQGNSA. CDR3 DNA: TGTGCCAGCAGCCCCCACGTGGACAGGATCGAGCAGTACTTC. This translates into CASSPHVDRIEQYF.